The clone carrying this TCR beta chain was picked up a small number of times. The antigen is not known. The data were taken from a study of CD8+ T cells in alopecia areata. General study findings and limits: Sequenced scalp T cells also include alphabeta T cells resident in normal skin.

Extracted RNA was reverse transcribed, and the resulting cDNA served as sequencing template. The repertoire was sequenced with immunoSEQ multiplex PCR; TCRdb's copy has only in-frame clones and lacks some. The sample has about 190,000 clones; more than 55% are singletons. Treatment in this sample: oral pan-JAK inhibitor, 5-10 mg twice daily. The TCR originated in a human donor with alopecia areata. The sample was CD4+ T cells sorted from blood, taken at week 4, from a patient treated with tofacitinib.

This CDR3 is CASSLVRDGFQYF. As DNA, the CDR3 is TGTGCCAGCAGCTTAGTAAGGGACGGATTTCAGTACTTC. This chain joins TRBV7-2 and TRBJ2-4; D assignment may be TRBD1 or TRBD2 (5 bases each). Germline CDR1 reads SGHTA; CDR2 reads FQGNSA. This CDR3 comprises 13 residues. Trimming stripped 1 base from V and 11 bases from J, with 12 bases between.